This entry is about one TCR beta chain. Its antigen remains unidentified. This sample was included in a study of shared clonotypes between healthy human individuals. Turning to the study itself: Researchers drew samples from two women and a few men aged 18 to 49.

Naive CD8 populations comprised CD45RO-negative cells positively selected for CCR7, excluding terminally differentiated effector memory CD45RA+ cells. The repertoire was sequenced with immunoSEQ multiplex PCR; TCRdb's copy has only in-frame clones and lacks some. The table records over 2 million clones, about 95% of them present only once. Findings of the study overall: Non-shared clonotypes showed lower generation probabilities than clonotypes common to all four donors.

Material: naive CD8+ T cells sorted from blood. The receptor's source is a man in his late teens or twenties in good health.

The CDR3 bases are TGCGCCAGCAGCCAAGGCATCCCGGCAGGGTACGGGGAGCTGTTTTTT. Its translation: CASSQGIPAGYGELFF. V usage is TRBV4-1 and J usage is TRBJ2-2; D perhaps matches TRBD1 (5 bases). This CDR3 has 16 residues. V was shortened by 1 base and J by 7 bases, with 16 bases between the two germline ends. The germline V gene encodes CDR1 MGHRA and CDR2 YSYEKL.